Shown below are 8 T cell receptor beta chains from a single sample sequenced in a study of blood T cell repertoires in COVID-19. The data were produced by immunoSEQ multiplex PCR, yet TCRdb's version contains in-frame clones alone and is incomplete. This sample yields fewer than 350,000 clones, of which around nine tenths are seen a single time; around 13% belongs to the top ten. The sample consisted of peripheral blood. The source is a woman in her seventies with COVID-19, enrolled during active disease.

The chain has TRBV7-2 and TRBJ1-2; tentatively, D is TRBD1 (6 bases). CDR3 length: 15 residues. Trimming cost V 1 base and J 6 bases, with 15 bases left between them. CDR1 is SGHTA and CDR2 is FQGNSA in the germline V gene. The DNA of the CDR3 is TGTGCCAGCAGCTTAGTTGTTTGGGGGCGCGATGGCTACACCTTC. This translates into CASSLVVWGRDGYTF. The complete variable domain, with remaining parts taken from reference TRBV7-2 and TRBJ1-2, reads GAGVSQSPSNKVTEKGKDVELRCDPISGHTALYWYRQSLGQGLEFLIYFQGNSAPDKSGLPSDRFSAERTGGSVSTLTIQRTQQEDSAVYLCASSLVVWGRDGYTFGSGTRLTVV.

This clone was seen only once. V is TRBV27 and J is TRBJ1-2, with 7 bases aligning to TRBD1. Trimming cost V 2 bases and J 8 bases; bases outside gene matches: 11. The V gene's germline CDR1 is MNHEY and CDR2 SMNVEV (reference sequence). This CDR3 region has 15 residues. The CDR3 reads CASSLVRSPRGGYTF. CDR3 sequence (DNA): TGTGCCAGCAGTTTAGTGAGGTCCCCCAGGGGGGGCTACACCTTC.

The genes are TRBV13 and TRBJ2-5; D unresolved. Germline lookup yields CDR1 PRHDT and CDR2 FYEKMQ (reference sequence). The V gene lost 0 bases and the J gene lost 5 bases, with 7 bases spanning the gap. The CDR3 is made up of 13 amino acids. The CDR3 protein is CASSLGLRETQYF. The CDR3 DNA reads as TGTGCCAGCAGCTTAGGCCTGAGGGAGACCCAGTACTTC. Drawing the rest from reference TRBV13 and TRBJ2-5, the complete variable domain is AAGVIQSPRHLIKEKRETATLKCYPIPRHDTVYWYQQGPGQDPQFLISFYEKMQSDKGSIPDRFSAQQFSDYHSELNMSSLELGDSALYFCASSLGLRETQYFGPGTRLLVL.

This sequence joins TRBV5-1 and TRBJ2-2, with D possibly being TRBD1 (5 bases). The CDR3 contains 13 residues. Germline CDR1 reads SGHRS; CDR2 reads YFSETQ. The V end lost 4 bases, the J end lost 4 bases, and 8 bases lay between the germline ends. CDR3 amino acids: CASSPRVTGELFF. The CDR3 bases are TGCGCCAGCAGCCCCAGGGTCACCGGGGAGCTGTTTTTT.

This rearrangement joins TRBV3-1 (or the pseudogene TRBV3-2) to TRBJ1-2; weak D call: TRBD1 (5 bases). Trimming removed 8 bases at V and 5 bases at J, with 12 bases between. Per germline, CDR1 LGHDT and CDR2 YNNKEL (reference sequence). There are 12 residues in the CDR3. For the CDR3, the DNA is TGTGCCAGCGGAGGGGAACCTTATGGCTACACCTTC. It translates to CASGGEPYGYTF.

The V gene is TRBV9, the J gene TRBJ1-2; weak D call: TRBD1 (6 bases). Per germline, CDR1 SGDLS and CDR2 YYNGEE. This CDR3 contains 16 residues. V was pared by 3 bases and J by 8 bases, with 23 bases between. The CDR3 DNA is TGTGCCAGCAGCGCCGATAGGGACATGAGCCCCGAAGGCTACACCTTC. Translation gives CASSADRDMSPEGYTF.

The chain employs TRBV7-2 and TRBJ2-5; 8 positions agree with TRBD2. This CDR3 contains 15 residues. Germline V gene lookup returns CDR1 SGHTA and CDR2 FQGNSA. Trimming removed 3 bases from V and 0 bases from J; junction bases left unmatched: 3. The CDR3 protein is CASSFGGGYQETQYF. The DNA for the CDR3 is TGTGCCAGCAGCTTTGGCGGGGGGTACCAAGAGACCCAGTACTTC.

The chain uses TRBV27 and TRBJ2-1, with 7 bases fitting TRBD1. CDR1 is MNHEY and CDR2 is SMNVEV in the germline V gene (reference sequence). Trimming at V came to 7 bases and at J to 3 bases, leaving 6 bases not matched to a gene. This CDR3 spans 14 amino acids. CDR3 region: CASTRNRGYNEQFF. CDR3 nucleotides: TGTGCCAGCACCCGGAACAGGGGCTACAATGAGCAGTTCTTC.